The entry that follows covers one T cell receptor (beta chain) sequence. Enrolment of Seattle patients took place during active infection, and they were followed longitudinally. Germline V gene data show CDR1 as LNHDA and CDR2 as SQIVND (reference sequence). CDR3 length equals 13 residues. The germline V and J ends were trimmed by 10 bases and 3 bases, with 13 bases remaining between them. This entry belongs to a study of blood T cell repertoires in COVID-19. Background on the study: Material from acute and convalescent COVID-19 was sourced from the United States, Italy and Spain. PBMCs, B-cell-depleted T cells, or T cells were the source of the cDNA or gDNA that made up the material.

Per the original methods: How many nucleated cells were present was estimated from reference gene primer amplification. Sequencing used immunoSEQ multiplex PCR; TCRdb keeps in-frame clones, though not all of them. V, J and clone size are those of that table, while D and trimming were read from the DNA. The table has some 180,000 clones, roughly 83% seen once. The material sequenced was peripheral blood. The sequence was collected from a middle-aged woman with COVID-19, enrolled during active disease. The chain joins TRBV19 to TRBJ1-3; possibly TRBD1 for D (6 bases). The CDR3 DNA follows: TGTGCCACAGAAAGGGGGAATGGAAACACCATATATTTT. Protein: CATERGNGNTIYF.